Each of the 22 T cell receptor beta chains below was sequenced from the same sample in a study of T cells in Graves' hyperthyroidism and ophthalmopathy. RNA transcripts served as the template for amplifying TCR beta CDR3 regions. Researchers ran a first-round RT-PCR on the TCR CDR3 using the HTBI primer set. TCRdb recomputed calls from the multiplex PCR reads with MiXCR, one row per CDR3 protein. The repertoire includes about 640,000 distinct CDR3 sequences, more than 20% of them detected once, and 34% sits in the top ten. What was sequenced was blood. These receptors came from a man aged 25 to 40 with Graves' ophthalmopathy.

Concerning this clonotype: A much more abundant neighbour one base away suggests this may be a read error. CDR3 region: CASSYATGQKETRYF. The CDR3 DNA is TGTGCCAGCAGCTATGCGACAGGGCAAAAAGAGACCCGGTACTTC. This chain connects TRBV5-6 to TRBJ2-5, with 7 nucleotides matching TRBD1. CDR3 length: 15 amino acids. Germline V CDR1 and CDR2: SGHDT, YYEEEE.

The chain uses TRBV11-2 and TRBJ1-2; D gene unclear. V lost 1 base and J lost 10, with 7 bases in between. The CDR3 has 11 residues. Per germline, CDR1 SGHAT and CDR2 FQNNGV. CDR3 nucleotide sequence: TGTGCCAGCAGCTTAGGCTCAGACTACACCTTC. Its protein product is CASSLGSDYTF.

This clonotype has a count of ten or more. In DNA, the CDR3 is TGTGCCAGCAGTTCACCGACAGGGAAGGGCTACACCTTC. Translated, it gives CASSSPTGKGYTF. This sequence joins TRBV12-3 or TRBV12-4 and TRBJ1-2; 7 positions agree with TRBD1. V lost 4 bases, J lost 8 bases, and 7 bases stayed unmatched. The CDR3 contains 13 residues.

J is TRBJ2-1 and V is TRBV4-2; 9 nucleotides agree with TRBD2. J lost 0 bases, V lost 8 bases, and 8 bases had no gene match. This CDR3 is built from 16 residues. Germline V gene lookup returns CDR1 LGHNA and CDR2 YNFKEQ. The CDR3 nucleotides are TGTGCCAGCCATCTTAAAGCGGGGGGCTCCTACAATGAGCAGTTCTTC. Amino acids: CASHLKAGGSYNEQFF.

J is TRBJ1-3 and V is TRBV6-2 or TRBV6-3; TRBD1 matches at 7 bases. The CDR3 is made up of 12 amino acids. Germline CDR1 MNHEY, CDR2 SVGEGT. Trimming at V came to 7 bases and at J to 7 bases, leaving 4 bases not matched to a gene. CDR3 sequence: CASNIQGNTIYF. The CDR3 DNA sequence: TGTGCCAGCAACATACAGGGGAACACCATATATTTT.

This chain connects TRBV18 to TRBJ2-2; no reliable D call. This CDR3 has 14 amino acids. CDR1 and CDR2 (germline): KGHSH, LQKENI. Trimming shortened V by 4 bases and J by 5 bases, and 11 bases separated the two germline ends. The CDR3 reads CASSQEFVTGELFF. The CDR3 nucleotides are TGTGCCAGCTCACAGGAGTTTGTTACCGGGGAGCTGTTTTTT. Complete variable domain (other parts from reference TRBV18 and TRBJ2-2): NAGVMQNPRHLVRRRGQEARLRCSPMKGHSHVYWYRQLPEEGLKFMVYLQKENIIDESGMPKERFSAEFPKEGPSILRIQQVVRGDSAAYFCASSQEFVTGELFFGEGSRLTVL.

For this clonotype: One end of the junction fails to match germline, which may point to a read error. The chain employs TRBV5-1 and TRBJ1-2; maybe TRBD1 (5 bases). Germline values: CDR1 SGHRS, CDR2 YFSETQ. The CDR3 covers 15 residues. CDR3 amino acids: CASSSLDTTNYGYTF. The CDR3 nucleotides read TGTGCCAGCAGCTCCCTGGACACTACTAACTATGGCTACACCTTC.

Written as DNA, the CDR3 is TGTGCCAGCATGAGACTAGCGGGAGGGACAACTGGGGAGCAGTACTTC. The encoded protein is CASMRLAGGTTGEQYF. The gene calls are TRBV6-1 and TRBJ2-7, with TRBD2 identical over 14 bases. Germline lookup yields CDR1 MNHNS and CDR2 SASEGT. The CDR3 is 16 amino acids. V shed 7 bases and J 7 bases; nucleotides not matched to a gene: 12.

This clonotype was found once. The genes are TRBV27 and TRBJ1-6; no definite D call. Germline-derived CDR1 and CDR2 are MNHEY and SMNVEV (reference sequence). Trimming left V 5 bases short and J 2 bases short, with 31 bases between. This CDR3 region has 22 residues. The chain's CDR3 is CASSPLGKARLPASAYNSPLHF. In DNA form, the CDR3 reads TGTGCCAGCAGTCCCCTGGGGAAGGCTAGGCTCCCCGCATCAGCCTATAATTCACCCCTCCACTTT.

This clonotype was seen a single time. CDR3 in amino acids: CASRGTGGWREESDEQFF. CDR3 sequence (DNA): TGTGCCAGCAGGGGGACAGGGGGCTGGCGGGAGGAGTCCGATGAGCAGTTCTTC. The chain has TRBV27 and TRBJ2-1, with TRBD1 matching 12 bases. Germline lookup yields CDR1 MNHEY and CDR2 SMNVEV (reference sequence). The CDR3 contains 18 residues. Losses at the gene ends were 6 bases for V and 8 bases for J; bases not matched to a gene: 17.

The CDR3 region has the DNA TGCGCCAGCAGCCAAGTAGGGACAGCGAACACCGGGGAGCTGTTTTTT. It translates to CASSQVGTANTGELFF. The chain employs TRBV4-1 and TRBJ2-2; 7 bases match TRBD1. Germline V CDR1 and CDR2: MGHRA, YSYEKL. The V gene end was trimmed by 1 base and the J gene end by 0 bases; junction bases not matched to a gene: 2. This CDR3 spans 16 amino acids.

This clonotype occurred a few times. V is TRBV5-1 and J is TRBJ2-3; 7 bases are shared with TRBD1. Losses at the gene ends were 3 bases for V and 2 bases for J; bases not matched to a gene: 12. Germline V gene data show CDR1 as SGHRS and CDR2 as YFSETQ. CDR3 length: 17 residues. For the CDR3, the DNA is TGCGCCAGCAGCTCGGAATCTACAGGGGTCCTCACAGATACGCAGTATTTT. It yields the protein CASSSESTGVLTDTQYF.

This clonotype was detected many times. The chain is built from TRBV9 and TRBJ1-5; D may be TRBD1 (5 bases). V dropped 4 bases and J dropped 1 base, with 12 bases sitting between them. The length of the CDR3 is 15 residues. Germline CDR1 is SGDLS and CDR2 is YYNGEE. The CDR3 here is CASSLSGGSNQPQHF. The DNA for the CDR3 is TGTGCCAGCAGCTTGTCTGGGGGGAGCAATCAGCCCCAGCATTTT.

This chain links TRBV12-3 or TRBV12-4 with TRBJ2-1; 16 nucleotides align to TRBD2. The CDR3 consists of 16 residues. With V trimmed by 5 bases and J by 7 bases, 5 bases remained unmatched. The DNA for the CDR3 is TGTGCCAGCAGTGGGACTAGCGGGAGGGCCCGGAATGAGCAGTTCTTC. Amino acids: CASSGTSGRARNEQFF.

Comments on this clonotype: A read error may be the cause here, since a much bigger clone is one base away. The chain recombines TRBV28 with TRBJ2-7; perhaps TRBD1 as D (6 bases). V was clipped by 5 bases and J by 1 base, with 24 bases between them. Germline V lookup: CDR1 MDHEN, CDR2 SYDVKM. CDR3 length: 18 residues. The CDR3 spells CASSHLTHRAGRSYEQYF. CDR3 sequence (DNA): TGTGCCAGCAGTCACCTAACCCACAGGGCCGGCCGTTCCTACGAGCAGTACTTC.

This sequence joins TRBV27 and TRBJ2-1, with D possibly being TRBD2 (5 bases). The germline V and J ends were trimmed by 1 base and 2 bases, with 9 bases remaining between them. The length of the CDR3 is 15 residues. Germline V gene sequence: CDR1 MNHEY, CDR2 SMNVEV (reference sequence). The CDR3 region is CASSLLTGTYNEQFF. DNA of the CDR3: TGTGCCAGCAGTTTATTAACGGGAACCTACAATGAGCAGTTCTTC.

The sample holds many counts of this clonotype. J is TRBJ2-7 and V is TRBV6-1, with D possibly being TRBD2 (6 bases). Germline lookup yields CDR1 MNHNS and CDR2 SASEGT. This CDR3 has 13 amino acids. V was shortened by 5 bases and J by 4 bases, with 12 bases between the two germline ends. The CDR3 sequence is CASSSAGLYEQYF. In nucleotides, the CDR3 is TGTGCCAGCAGTTCCGCCGGACTATACGAGCAGTACTTC.

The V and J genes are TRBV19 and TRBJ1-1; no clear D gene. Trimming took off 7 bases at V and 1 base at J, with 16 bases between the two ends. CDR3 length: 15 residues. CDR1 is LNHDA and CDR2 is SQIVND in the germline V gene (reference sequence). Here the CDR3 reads CASTPGPTSNTEAFF. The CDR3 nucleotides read TGTGCCAGTACCCCAGGACCGACGTCGAACACTGAAGCTTTCTTT. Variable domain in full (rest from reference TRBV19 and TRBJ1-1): DGGITQSPKYLFRKEGQNVTLSCEQNLNHDAMYWYRQDPGQGLRLIYYSQIVNDFQKGDIAEGYSVSREKKESFPLTVTSAQKNPTAFYLCASTPGPTSNTEAFFGQGTRLTVV.

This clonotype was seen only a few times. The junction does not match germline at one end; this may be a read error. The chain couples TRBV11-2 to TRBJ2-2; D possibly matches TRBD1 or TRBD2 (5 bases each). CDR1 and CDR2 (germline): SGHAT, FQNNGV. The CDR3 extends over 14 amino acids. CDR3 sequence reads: CASSAGTRSGELLF. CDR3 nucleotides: TGTGCCAGCAGCGCCGGGACCCGGTCCGGGGAGCTGCTTTTT. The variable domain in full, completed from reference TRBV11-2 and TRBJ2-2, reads EAGVAQSPRYKIIEKRQSVAFWCNPISGHATLYWYQQILGQGPKLLIQFQNNGVVDDSQLPKDRFSAERLKGVDSTLKIQPAKLEDSAVYLCASSAGTRSGELLFGEGSRLTVL.

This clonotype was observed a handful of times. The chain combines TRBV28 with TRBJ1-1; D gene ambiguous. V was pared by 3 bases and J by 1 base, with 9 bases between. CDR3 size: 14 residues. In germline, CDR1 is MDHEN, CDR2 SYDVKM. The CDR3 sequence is CASSLPPSNTEAFF. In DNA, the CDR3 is TGTGCCAGCAGTTTGCCTCCTTCGAACACTGAAGCTTTCTTT.

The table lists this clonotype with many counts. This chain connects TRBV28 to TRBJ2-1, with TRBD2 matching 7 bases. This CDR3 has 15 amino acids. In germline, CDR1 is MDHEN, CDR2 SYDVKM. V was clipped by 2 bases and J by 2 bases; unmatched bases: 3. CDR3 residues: CASSLAGETYNEQFF. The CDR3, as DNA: TGTGCCAGCAGTTTAGCGGGAGAAACCTACAATGAGCAGTTCTTC.

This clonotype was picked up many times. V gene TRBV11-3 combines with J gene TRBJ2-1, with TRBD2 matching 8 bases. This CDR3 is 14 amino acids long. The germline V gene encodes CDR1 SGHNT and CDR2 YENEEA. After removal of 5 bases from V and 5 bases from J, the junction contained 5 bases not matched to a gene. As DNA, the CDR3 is TGTGCCAGCAGCCGCGGACTAGCCAACAATGAGCAGTTCTTC. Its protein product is CASSRGLANNEQFF.